The TCR beta chain under discussion was sequenced for a study of T cells after yellow fever vaccination. Study outcomes and limitations: Any FACS-sorted repertoire could hold abundant clonotypes that contaminate it from the bulk population.

5'RACE template switching produced TCR cDNA carrying a universal primer site and UMIs. TCRdb used MiXCR to reprocess the 5' RACE reads, holding one entry per CDR3 protein. The repertoire holds fewer than 450,000 distinct CDR3 sequences, with around 4.1% as singletons. This clonotype was recorded many times. What it binds is unknown. The CDR3 covers 14 residues. CDR1 is DFQATT and CDR2 is SNEGSKA in the germline V gene (reference sequence). Trimming removed 1 base at V and 4 bases at J, with 12 bases between. This specimen was PBMCs, taken 5 days after the yellow fever booster vaccination. The rearrangement links TRBV20-1 to TRBJ2-3; D is undetermined. This clonotype originated in a man aged 18 to 30 who received the YFV17D yellow fever vaccine. Written as DNA, the CDR3 is TGCAGTGCTAGAGGTTCTCGGGCCCCAGATACGCAGTATTTT. Its translation: CSARGSRAPDTQYF.